The 22 T cell receptor beta chains below were found in one sample sequenced in a study of cytomegalovirus exposure and HLA in healthy donors. PCR used 60 Vbeta primers and 13 Jbeta primers. The method was immunoSEQ multiplex PCR; TCRdb's version includes in-frame clones alone and lacks a portion of them. The table has approximately 110,000 clones, about 81% seen once; the top ten hold approximately 1.1%. Sample: PBMCs. The source is a woman aged 25 to 39 in good health and CMV-seronegative.

The chain links TRBV28 to TRBJ1-5; the D gene is possibly TRBD1 (6 bases). CDR3 length equals 14 residues. The germline CDR1 and CDR2 sequences are MDHEN and SYDVKM. V lost 10 bases and J 7 bases, leaving 20 bases between the germline ends. CDR3 sequence: CATLEQGGGQPQHF. For the CDR3, the DNA is TGTGCCACCTTGGAACAGGGTGGTGGACAGCCCCAGCATTTT.

The genes are TRBV20-1 and TRBJ2-7; a weak D match, TRBD1 (6 bases). Germline V gene lookup returns CDR1 DFQATT and CDR2 SNEGSKA (reference sequence). This CDR3 spans 11 amino acids. Trimming pared 3 bases from V and 7 bases from J, leaving 10 bases between. The CDR3 sequence: CSASRGSEQYF. The DNA for the CDR3 is TGCAGTGCTAGTAGGGGGAGTGAGCAGTACTTC.

A few counts support this clone. This chain joins TRBV7-8 and TRBJ2-7; the D gene is possibly TRBD1 (6 bases). V lost 4 bases and J lost 0, with 7 bases in between. Germline assignment: CDR1 SGHVS and CDR2 FQNEAQ. The CDR3 has 13 amino acids. The CDR3 spells CASSSGHSYEQYF. Written as DNA, the CDR3 is TGTGCCAGCAGCTCGGGACACTCCTACGAGCAGTACTTC.

This clone was picked up a small number of times. The CDR3 region has the DNA TGTGCCAGCAGCCTACGTTCAGGGTCGAAGACAGATACGCAGTATTTT. Protein: CASSLRSGSKTDTQYF. The chain uses TRBV14 and TRBJ2-3, with a possible D match to TRBD1 (5 bases). The CDR3 is 16 amino acids. Deletions cut 4 bases from V and 3 bases from J, with 17 bases between. Germline loops: CDR1 SGHDN, CDR2 FVKESK.

The CDR3 nucleotides are TGTGCCAGCAGCGTAGATGATGGCAGGTTCACTGAAGCTTTCTTT. Amino acids: CASSVDDGRFTEAFF. The J gene is TRBJ1-1, the V gene TRBV9; no reliable D call. Deletions cut 0 bases from V and 4 bases from J, with 13 bases between. CDR1 is SGDLS, CDR2 YYNGEE, per germline. This CDR3 comprises 15 residues.

In this sample, this clone turned up once. CDR3 coding DNA: TGTGCCAGCAGCCAAGCGGAGGGGGCAGGCAATCAGCCCCAGCATTTT. Residues: CASSQAEGAGNQPQHF. J is TRBJ1-5 and V is TRBV4-2, with 7 positions matching TRBD1. Germline lookup yields CDR1 LGHNA and CDR2 YNFKEQ. V lost 1 base, J lost 2 bases, and 5 bases stayed unmatched. CDR3 size: 16 residues.

The chain employs TRBV7-3 and TRBJ1-1; D is unclear. CDR1 SGHTA and CDR2 FQGTGA come from the germline V gene. Trimming took off 5 bases at V and 1 base at J, with 8 bases between the two ends. The CDR3 is 13 residues long. The CDR3, as DNA: TGTGCCAGCAGCCTACAGTCGAACACTGAAGCTTTCTTT. This sequence encodes CASSLQSNTEAFF. The complete variable domain, with remaining parts taken from reference TRBV7-3 and TRBJ1-1, reads GAGVSQTPSNKVTEKGKYVELRCDPISGHTALYWYRQSLGQGPEFLIYFQGTGAADDSGLPNDRFFAVRPEGSVSTLKIQRTERGDSAVYLCASSLQSNTEAFFGQGTRLTVV.

The chain combines TRBV5-1 with TRBJ2-3, with 10 bases lining up with TRBD2. This CDR3 comprises 16 residues. With 9 bases clipped from V and 1 base from J, the junction kept 11 bases outside the gene matches. Germline CDR1 and CDR2: SGHRS and YFSETQ. The chain's CDR3 is CATRRERGGGTDTQYF. The CDR3 DNA is TGCGCCACCCGGAGAGAGCGGGGGGGTGGCACAGATACGCAGTATTTT.

The rearrangement links TRBV2 to TRBJ2-3; possible D gene TRBD1, 6 bases. V lost 6 bases, J lost 1 base, and 17 bases lay in between. The CDR3 sequence is 16 residues long. CDR1 is SNHLY, CDR2 FYNNEI, per germline. The CDR3 protein is CASSAQGLAGTDTQYF. The CDR3 nucleotides are TGTGCCAGCAGCGCCCAGGGGCTAGCCGGCACAGATACGCAGTATTTT.

This chain connects TRBV2 to TRBJ2-3; TRBD1 aligns across 7 bases. Germline V gene data show CDR1 as SNHLY and CDR2 as FYNNEI. The J segment lost 2 bases and the V segment lost 4 bases, leaving 3 bases of the junction unmatched. This CDR3 is 14 amino acids long. The CDR3 region is CASSAQGLTDTQYF. CDR3 coding DNA: TGTGCCAGCAGTGCACAGGGGCTCACAGATACGCAGTATTTT.

The CDR3 loop reads CASSQGLAGFYNEQFF. The CDR3 bases are TGTGCCAGCAGCCAAGGACTAGCGGGATTCTACAATGAGCAGTTCTTC. The rearrangement links TRBV4-2 to TRBJ2-1; 11 positions agree with TRBD2. The CDR3 has 16 residues. The V gene end was trimmed by 1 base and the J gene end by 3 bases; junction bases not matched to a gene: 2. Germline V gives CDR1 LGHNA, CDR2 YNFKEQ.

This chain connects TRBV12-5 to TRBJ1-2; 9 bases are a match to TRBD1. The V gene's germline CDR1 is LGHNT and CDR2 FRNRAP. Germline trimming cut 2 bases from V and 4 bases from J; bases unmatched to any gene: 2. The CDR3 is made up of 14 amino acids. The CDR3 nucleotides read TGTGCTAGTGGTTTGACAGGGGGCGTCTATGGCTACACCTTC. Protein: CASGLTGGVYGYTF.

The CDR3 region has the DNA TGTGCCAGCAGTGACCGGGCCGGGGGGGCCGATGAGCAGTTCTTC. Its translation is CASSDRAGGADEQFF. This chain connects TRBV2 to TRBJ2-1, with 8 bases aligning to TRBD2. CDR1 SNHLY and CDR2 FYNNEI come from the germline V gene. V gave up 3 bases and J gave up 8 bases; unmatched junction bases: 9. The CDR3 covers 15 residues.

CDR3 nucleotides: TGTGCCAGCAGTTTAAGGGGGGGCGCCGGAGGGACGCAGTATTTT. It specifies CASSLRGGAGGTQYF. This chain uses TRBV27 with TRBJ2-3; the D gene is possibly TRBD2 (7 bases). V lost 2 bases, J lost 9 bases, and 18 bases lay in between. The length of the CDR3 is 15 residues. CDR1 MNHEY and CDR2 SMNVEV come from the germline V gene (reference sequence).

The V gene is TRBV5-4, the J gene TRBJ1-6; 7 positions agree with TRBD1. Germline CDR1 and CDR2: SGHNT and YYREEE (reference sequence). The CDR3 loop spans 14 amino acids. V shed 4 bases and J 7 bases; nucleotides not matched to a gene: 5. CDR3: CASSPTGSNSPLHF. The CDR3 DNA follows: TGTGCCAGCAGCCCGACAGGGAGCAATTCACCCCTCCACTTT.

On this clone: At one end the junction does not follow the germline gene, possibly because of a read error. V and J are TRBV11-3 and TRBJ2-7, with D tentatively TRBD1 (6 bases). Germline CDR1 reads SGHNT; CDR2 reads YENEEA. The CDR3 contains 13 residues. Written as DNA, the CDR3 is TGTGCCAGCAGTCGCGGCCGGGCAGGGGATAGTAGCTTC. This codes for CASSRGRAGDSSF. Full variable domain (remainder filled in from reference TRBV11-3 and TRBJ2-7): EAGVVQSPRYKIIEKKQPVAFWCNPISGHNTLYWYLQNLGQGPELLIRYENEEAVDDSQLPKDRFSAERLKGVDSTLKIQPAELGDSAVYLCASSRGRAGDSSFGPGTRLTVT.

This clone was found a few times. DNA of the CDR3: TGTGCCAGCTCACCACAGGGGGCGGGCGGGGAGCTGTTTTTT. It translates to CASSPQGAGGELFF. The chain employs TRBV5-4 and TRBJ2-2, with TRBD1 matching 9 bases. CDR1 and CDR2 from the germline V gene are SGHNT and YYREEE (reference sequence). V shed 7 bases, J shed 7 bases, and the junction held 8 bases outside the gene matches. This CDR3 is 14 amino acids long.

This rearrangement joins TRBV19 to TRBJ2-7; 8 positions match TRBD2. V trimming: 4 bases; J trimming: 6 bases; junction bases outside the gene matches: 8. The CDR3 is 14 amino acids. In germline, CDR1 is LNHDA, CDR2 SQIVND (reference sequence). The CDR3 protein is CASSTGLAPSEQYF. The CDR3 coding sequence is TGTGCCAGTAGTACCGGACTAGCCCCGAGCGAGCAGTACTTC.

This sequence joins TRBV5-1 and TRBJ2-2; 8 bases fit TRBD2. The CDR3 is 15 amino acids. Germline CDR1 SGHRS, CDR2 YFSETQ. J was trimmed by 3 bases and V by 2 bases; bases with no gene match: 3. CDR3 sequence (DNA): TGCGCCAGCAGCTTAGCGGGGGCTTACACCGGGGAGCTGTTTTTT. Translated: CASSLAGAYTGELFF.

The chain recombines TRBV2 with TRBJ1-3; a weak D match, TRBD1 (5 bases). The CDR3 runs 15 residues. The V and J ends lost 6 bases and 0 bases respectively, with 12 bases between them. CDR1 is SNHLY, CDR2 FYNNEI, per germline. Here the CDR3 DNA reads TGTGCCAGCAGGGCAGACAGCGTCTCTGGAAACACCATATATTTT. This encodes CASRADSVSGNTIYF.

J is TRBJ2-1 and V is TRBV6-6, with 9 bases fitting TRBD2. Germline trimming cut 5 bases from V and 5 bases from J; bases unmatched to any gene: 7. The germline gives CDR1 MNHNY, CDR2 SVGAGI (reference sequence). The CDR3 covers 15 residues. The CDR3 DNA is TGTGCCAGCAGTACTTGGACTAGCGTAAACAATGAGCAGTTCTTC. Its protein is CASSTWTSVNNEQFF.

The J gene is TRBJ2-2, the V gene TRBV29-1; D may be TRBD2 (6 bases). V lost 7 bases, J lost 5 bases, and 17 bases lay in between. Germline V CDR1 and CDR2: SQVTM, ANQGSEA. The CDR3 length is 14 residues. The DNA for the CDR3 is TGCAGCGGTGGGAATGTTGGAGGGACCGGGGAGCTGTTTTTT. As protein: CSGGNVGGTGELFF.